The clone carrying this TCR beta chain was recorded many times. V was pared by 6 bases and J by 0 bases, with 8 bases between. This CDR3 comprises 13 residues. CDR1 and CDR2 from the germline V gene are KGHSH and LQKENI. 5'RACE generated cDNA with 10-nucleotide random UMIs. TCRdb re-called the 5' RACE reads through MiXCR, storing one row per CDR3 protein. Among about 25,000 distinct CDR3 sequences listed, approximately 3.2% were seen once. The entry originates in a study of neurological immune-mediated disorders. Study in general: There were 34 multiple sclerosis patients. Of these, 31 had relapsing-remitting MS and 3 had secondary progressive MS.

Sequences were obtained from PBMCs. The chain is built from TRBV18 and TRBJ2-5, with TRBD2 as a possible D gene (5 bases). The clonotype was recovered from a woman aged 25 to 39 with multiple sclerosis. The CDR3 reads CASSSGDQETQYF. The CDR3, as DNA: TGTGCCAGCTCGTCCGGGGACCAAGAGACCCAGTACTTC.